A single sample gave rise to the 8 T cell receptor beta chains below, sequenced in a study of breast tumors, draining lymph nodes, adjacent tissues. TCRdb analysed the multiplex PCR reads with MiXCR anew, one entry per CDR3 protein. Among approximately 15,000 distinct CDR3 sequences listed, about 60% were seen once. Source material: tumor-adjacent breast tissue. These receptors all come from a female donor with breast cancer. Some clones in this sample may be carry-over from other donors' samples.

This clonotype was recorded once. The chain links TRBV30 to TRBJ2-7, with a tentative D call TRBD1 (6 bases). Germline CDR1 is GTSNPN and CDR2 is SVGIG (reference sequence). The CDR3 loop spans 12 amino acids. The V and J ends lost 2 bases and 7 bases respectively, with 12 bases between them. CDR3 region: CAWSRTAEEQYF. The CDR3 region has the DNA TGTGCCTGGAGTAGGACAGCCGAGGAGCAGTACTTC.

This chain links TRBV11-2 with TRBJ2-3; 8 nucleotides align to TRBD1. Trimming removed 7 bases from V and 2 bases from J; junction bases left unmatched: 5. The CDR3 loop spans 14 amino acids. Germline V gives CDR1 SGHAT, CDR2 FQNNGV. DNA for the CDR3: TGTGCCAGCACCCTCCAGGGGGCCACAGATACGCAGTATTTT. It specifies CASTLQGATDTQYF.

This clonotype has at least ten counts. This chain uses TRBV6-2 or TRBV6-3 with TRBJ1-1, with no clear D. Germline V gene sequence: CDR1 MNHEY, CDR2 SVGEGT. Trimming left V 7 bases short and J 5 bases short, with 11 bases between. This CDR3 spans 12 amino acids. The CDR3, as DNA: TGTGCCAGCAAGAGGAGCGGGACTGAAGCTTTCTTT. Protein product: CASKRSGTEAFF.

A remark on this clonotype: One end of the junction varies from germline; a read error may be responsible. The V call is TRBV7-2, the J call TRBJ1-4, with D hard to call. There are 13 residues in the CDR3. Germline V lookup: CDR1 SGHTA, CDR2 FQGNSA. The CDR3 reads CASSPGENGGLSF. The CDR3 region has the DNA TGTGCCAGCAGCCCTGGGGAAAATGGAGGACTGTCCTTT.

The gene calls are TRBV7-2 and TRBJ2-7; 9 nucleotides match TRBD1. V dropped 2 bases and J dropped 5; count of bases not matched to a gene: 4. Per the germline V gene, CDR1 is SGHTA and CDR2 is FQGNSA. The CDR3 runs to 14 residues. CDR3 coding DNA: TGTGCCAGCAGCTTATCGGACAGGGGCCACGAGCAGTACTTC. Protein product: CASSLSDRGHEQYF.

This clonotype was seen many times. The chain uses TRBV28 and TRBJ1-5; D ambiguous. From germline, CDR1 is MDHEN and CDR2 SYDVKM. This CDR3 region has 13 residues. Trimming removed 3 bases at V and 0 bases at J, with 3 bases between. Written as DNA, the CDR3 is TGTGCCAGCAGTTTTGGTAGCAATCAGCCCCAGCATTTT. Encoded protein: CASSFGSNQPQHF.

CDR3 protein: CASRATGGRNNEQFF. Here the CDR3 DNA reads TGCGCCAGCAGAGCTACGGGGGGACGAAACAATGAGCAGTTCTTC. The V call is TRBV5-1, the J call TRBJ2-1; 7 positions match TRBD2. Per germline, CDR1 SGHRS and CDR2 YFSETQ. There are 15 residues in the CDR3. With V trimmed by 5 bases and J by 5 bases, 10 bases remained unmatched.

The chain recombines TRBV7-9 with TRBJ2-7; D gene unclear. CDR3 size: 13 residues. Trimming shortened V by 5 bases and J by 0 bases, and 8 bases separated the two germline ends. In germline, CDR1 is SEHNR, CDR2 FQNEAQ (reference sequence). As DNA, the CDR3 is TGTGCCAGCAGCAAGTCTAGCTCCTACGAGCAGTACTTC. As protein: CASSKSSSYEQYF.